The 11 T cell receptor beta chains below all came from one sample that was sequenced in a study of cytotoxic CD8 clonotypes in ibrutinib-treated CLL. Clones were sequenced by immunoSEQ multiplex PCR, and TCRdb holds only the in-frame ones, with some missing. The sample shows 45,000 to 70,000 clones, roughly three fifths of them seen only once. Sequences were derived from PBMCs, sampled after 24 months of ibrutinib treatment. These receptors all come from a human donor with chronic lymphocytic leukemia.

This clone was observed a handful of times. The chain employs TRBV18 and TRBJ2-2, with D possibly called TRBD1 or TRBD2 (5 bases each). Deletions cut 3 bases from V and 4 bases from J, with 6 bases between. In germline, CDR1 is KGHSH, CDR2 LQKENI. The CDR3 sequence is 13 residues long. The CDR3 spells CASSPGATGELFF. CDR3 in DNA: TGTGCCAGCTCACCCGGGGCCACCGGGGAGCTGTTTTTT.

This chain joins TRBV7-6 and TRBJ1-1, with 10 positions matching TRBD1. The germline CDR1 and CDR2 sequences are SGHVS and FNYEAQ. The V gene end was trimmed by 5 bases and the J gene end by 5 bases; junction bases not matched to a gene: 8. This CDR3 has 15 residues. Here the CDR3 reads CASSQGTGVGTEAFF. CDR3 coding DNA: TGTGCCAGCAGCCAAGGGACAGGGGTGGGGACTGAAGCTTTCTTT.

V is TRBV6-1 and J is TRBJ2-7; the D is unclear. This CDR3 contains 11 residues. The germline V and J ends were trimmed by 6 bases and 7 bases, with 10 bases remaining between them. Germline CDR1 and CDR2: MNHNS and SASEGT. CDR3 loop: CASSQRGEQYV. The DNA for the CDR3 is TGTGCCAGCAGCCAGCGCGGTGAGCAGTACGTC.

The chain couples TRBV12-5 to TRBJ2-1, with 7 bases matching TRBD2. CDR3 length: 15 amino acids. Germline CDR1 is LGHNT and CDR2 is FRNRAP. The V and J ends lost 3 bases and 6 bases, in that order; junction bases with no gene match: 8. The CDR3 DNA follows: TGTGCTAGTGGTTTATTCGCGGGAGTAGTCAATGAGCAGTTCTTC. This sequence encodes CASGLFAGVVNEQFF.

The rearrangement uses TRBV5-1 and TRBJ1-1; possibly TRBD1 for D (5 bases). Germline CDR1 and CDR2: SGHRS and YFSETQ. The V end lost 0 bases, the J end lost 10 bases, and 16 bases lay between the germline ends. This CDR3 has 14 residues. CDR3 sequence: CASSLEGGARIAFF. The CDR3 bases are TGCGCCAGCAGCTTGGAAGGTGGGGCAAGGATAGCTTTCTTT. The full variable domain, in which reference TRBV5-1 and TRBJ1-1 provide the parts outside the CDR3, is KAGVTQTPRYLIKTRGQQVTLSCSPISGHRSVSWYQQTPGQGLQFLFEYFSETQRNKGNFPGRFSGRQFSNSRSEMNVSTLELGDSALYLCASSLEGGARIAFFGQGTRLTVV.

This clone was counted a few times. The V call is TRBV4-1, the J call TRBJ1-3; possible D gene TRBD1, 5 bases. The length of the CDR3 is 19 residues. CDR1 and CDR2 from the germline V gene are MGHRA and YSYEKL. With 0 bases removed from V and 4 bases from J, the gap between germline ends came to 22 bases. In DNA, the CDR3 is TGCGCCAGCAGCCAAGAACGGTCCGGGCCCCGTGACAGAGGAAACACCATATATTTT. Translated, it gives CASSQERSGPRDRGNTIYF.

The V call is TRBV6-5, the J call TRBJ2-7; TRBD1 is a possible D gene (6 bases). CDR3 length equals 14 residues. V was trimmed by 0 bases and J by 4 bases, leaving 10 bases between them. The germline gives CDR1 MNHEY, CDR2 SVGAGI. CDR3 in DNA: TGTGCCAGCAGTTACTCGAACAGGGTTTACGAGCAGTACTTC. It codes for CASSYSNRVYEQYF.

The rearrangement uses TRBV6-1 and TRBJ2-3; tentatively, D is TRBD1 (6 bases). The germline V gene has CDR1 MNHNS and CDR2 SASEGT. Trimming stripped 7 bases from V and 4 bases from J, with 18 bases between. CDR3 length equals 15 residues. CDR3 in DNA: TGTGCCAGCATTCCGCATAAAGGGGGTCCAGATACGCAGTATTTT. It codes for CASIPHKGGPDTQYF.

In this sample, this clone turned up many times. The rearrangement links TRBV6-5 to TRBJ1-5; a weak D match, TRBD1 (5 bases). Trimming pared 0 bases from V and 5 bases from J, leaving 11 bases between. CDR1 is MNHEY, CDR2 SVGAGI, per germline. The CDR3 sequence is 15 residues long. The CDR3 protein is CASSYSGGAHQPQHF. In nucleotides, the CDR3 is TGTGCCAGCAGTTACTCAGGCGGGGCCCATCAGCCCCAGCATTTT.

This clone was found a few times. This chain's CDR3 is CAWSVGRVDQPQHF. Written as DNA, the CDR3 is TGTGCCTGGAGTGTAGGGAGGGTTGATCAGCCCCAGCATTTT. This rearrangement joins TRBV30 to TRBJ1-5; no reliable D call. Trimming took off 0 bases at V and 5 bases at J, with 11 bases between the two ends. Germline CDR1 GTSNPN, CDR2 SVGIG (reference sequence). The CDR3 totals 14 residues.

The chain combines TRBV5-1 with TRBJ2-5; D uncertain. The CDR3 is made up of 16 amino acids. The V end was cut by 0 bases, the J end by 1 base, with 13 bases between. Germline values: CDR1 SGHRS, CDR2 YFSETQ. The CDR3 nucleotides read TGCGCCAGCAGCTTGGCCGGGCTCCCCATCCAAGAGACCCAGTACTTC. This gives the protein CASSLAGLPIQETQYF.